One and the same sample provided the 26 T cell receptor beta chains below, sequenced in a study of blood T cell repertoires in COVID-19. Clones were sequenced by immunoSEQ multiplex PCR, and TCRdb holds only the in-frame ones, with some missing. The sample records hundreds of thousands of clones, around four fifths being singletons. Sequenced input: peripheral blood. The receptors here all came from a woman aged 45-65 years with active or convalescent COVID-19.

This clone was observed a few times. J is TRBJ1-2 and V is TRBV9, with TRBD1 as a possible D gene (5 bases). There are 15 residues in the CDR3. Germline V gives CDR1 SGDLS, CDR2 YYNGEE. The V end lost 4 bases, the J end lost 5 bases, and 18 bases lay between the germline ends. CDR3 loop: CASSPGVDSSYGYTF. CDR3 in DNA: TGTGCCAGCAGCCCTGGGGTTGACAGCTCATATGGCTACACCTTC.

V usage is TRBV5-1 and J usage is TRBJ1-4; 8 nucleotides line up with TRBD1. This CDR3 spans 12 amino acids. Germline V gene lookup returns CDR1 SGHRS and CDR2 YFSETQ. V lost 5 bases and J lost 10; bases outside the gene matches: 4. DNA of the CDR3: TGCGCCAGCAGAGGGACAGGTGGAAAACTGTTTTTT. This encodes CASRGTGGKLFF.

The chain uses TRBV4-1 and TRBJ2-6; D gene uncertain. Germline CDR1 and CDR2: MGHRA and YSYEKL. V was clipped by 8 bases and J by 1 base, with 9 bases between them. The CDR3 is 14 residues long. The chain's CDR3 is CASSSYSGANVLTF. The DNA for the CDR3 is TGCGCCAGCTCTTCCTATTCTGGGGCCAACGTCCTGACTTTC.

Written as DNA, the CDR3 is TGTGCCAGCAGCCAAGAGGTCTTAGGGGGCGGTGAAAAACTGTTTTTT. Residues: CASSQEVLGGGEKLFF. This chain connects TRBV4-2 to TRBJ1-4, with 7 bases identical to TRBD1. This CDR3 is built from 16 residues. Germline CDR1 LGHNA, CDR2 YNFKEQ. V lost 0 bases and J lost 7; bases outside the gene matches: 8.

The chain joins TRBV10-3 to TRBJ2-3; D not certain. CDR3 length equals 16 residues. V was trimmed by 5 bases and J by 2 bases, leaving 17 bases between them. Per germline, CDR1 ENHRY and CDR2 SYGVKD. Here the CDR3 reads CAISTAESSITDTQYF. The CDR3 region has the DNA TGTGCCATCAGTACCGCTGAGTCGTCGATCACAGATACGCAGTATTTT.

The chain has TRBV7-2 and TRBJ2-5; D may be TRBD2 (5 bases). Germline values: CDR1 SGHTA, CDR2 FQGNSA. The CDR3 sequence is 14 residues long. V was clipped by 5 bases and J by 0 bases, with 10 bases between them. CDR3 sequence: CASSRGLNQETQYF. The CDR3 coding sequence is TGTGCCAGCAGCCGCGGACTGAACCAAGAGACCCAGTACTTC.

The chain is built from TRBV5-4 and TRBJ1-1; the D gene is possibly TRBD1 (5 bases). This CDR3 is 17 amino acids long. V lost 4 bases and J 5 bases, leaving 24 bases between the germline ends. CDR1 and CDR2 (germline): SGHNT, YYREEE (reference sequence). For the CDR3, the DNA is TGTGCCAGCAGCCTTAATTACGGATACCGGGGGGGTACTGAAGCTTTCTTT. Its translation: CASSLNYGYRGGTEAFF.

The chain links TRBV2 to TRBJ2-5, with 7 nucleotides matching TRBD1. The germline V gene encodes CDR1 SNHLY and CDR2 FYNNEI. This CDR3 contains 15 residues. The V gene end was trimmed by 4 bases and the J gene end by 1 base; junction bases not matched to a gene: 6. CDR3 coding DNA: TGTGCCAGCAGTGCCGAGGGACAGCCCCAAGAGACCCAGTACTTC. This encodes CASSAEGQPQETQYF.

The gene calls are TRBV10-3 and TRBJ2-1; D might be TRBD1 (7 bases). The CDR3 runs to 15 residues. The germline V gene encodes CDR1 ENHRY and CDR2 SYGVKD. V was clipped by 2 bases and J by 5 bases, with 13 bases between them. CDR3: CAISEGGGANNEQFF. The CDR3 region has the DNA TGTGCCATCAGTGAGGGAGGGGGCGCGAACAATGAGCAGTTCTTC.

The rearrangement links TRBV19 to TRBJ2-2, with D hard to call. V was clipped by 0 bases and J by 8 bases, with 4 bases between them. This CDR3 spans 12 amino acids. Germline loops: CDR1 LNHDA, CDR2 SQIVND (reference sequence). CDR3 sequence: CASSIDCGELFF. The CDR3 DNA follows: TGTGCCAGTAGTATAGACTGTGGGGAGCTGTTTTTT.

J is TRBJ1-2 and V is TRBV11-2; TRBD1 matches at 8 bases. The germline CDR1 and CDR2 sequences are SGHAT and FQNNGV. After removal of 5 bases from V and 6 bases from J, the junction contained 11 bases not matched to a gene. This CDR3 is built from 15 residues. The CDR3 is CASSRIRSDRDGYTF. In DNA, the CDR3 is TGTGCCAGCAGCCGAATACGGTCGGACAGGGATGGCTACACCTTC.

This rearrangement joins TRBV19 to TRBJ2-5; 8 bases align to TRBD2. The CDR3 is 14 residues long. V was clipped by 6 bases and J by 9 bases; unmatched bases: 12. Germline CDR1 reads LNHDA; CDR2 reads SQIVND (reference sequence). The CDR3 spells CASSRTSGPGAQYF. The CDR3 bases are TGTGCCAGTAGCCGAACTAGCGGCCCGGGGGCCCAGTACTTC.

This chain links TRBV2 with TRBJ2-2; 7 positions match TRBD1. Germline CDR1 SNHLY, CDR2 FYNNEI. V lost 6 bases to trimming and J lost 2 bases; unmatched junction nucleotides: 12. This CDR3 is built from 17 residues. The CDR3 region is CASSHDPRTGNTGELFF. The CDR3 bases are TGTGCCAGCAGCCATGACCCCCGGACAGGAAACACCGGGGAGCTGTTTTTT.

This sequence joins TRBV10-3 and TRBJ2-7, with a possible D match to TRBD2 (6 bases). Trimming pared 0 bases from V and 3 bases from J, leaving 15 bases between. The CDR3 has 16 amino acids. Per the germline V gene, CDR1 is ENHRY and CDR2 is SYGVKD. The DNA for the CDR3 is TGTGCCATCAGTGAGTCGAATATACGGGGGAGCTACGAGCAGTACTTC. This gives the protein CAISESNIRGSYEQYF.

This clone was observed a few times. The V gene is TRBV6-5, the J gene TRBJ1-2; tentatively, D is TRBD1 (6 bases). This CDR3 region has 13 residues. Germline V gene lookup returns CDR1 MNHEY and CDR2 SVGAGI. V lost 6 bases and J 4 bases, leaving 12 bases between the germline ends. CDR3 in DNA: TGTGCCAGCAGGGGAGGGGGTATCTATGGCTACACCTTC. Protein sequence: CASRGGGIYGYTF.

The CDR3 nucleotides are TGTGCCAGCAGCCGACAGGGACACTCTGGGGCCAACGTCCTGACTTTC. Its translation: CASSRQGHSGANVLTF. The genes are TRBV7-3 and TRBJ2-6, with 7 nucleotides matching TRBD1. The length of the CDR3 is 16 residues. The V segment lost 5 bases and the J segment 0 bases; nucleotides outside the gene matches: 4. CDR1 is SGHTA and CDR2 is FQGTGA in the germline V gene.

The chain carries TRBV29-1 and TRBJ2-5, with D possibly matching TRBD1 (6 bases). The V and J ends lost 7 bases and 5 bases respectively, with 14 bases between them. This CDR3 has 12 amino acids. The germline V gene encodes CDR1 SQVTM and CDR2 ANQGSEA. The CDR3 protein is CSAYRVGETQYF. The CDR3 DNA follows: TGCAGCGCGTACAGGGTTGGGGAGACCCAGTACTTC.

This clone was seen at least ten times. CDR3 bases: TGTGCCAGCAGCCCGGGGAGGAGTGAAGCTTTCTTT. Protein sequence: CASSPGRSEAFF. The chain joins TRBV5-6 to TRBJ1-1; no reliable D call. Trimming removed 4 bases from V and 7 bases from J, with 11 bases in between. From germline, CDR1 is SGHDT and CDR2 YYEEEE. This CDR3 has 12 amino acids. Variable domain in full (rest from reference TRBV5-6 and TRBJ1-1): DAGVTQSPTHLIKTRGQQVTLRCSPKSGHDTVSWYQQALGQGPQFIFQYYEEEERQRGNFPDRFSGHQFPNYSSELNVNALLLGDSALYLCASSPGRSEAFFGQGTRLTVV.

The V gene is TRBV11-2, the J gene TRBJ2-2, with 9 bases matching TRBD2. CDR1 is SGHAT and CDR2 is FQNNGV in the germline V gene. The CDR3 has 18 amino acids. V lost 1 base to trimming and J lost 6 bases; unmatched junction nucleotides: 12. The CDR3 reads CASSLGGLGAGGPGELFF. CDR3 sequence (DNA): TGTGCCAGCAGCTTAGGAGGCCTCGGGGCGGGAGGGCCCGGGGAGCTGTTTTTT.

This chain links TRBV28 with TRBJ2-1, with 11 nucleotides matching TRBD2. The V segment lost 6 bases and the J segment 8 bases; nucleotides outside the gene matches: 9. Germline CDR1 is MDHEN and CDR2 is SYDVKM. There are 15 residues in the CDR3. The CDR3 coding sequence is TGTGCCAGCAGCGTAGCGGGAGGGCCCTCGGATGAGCAGTTCTTC. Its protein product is CASSVAGGPSDEQFF.

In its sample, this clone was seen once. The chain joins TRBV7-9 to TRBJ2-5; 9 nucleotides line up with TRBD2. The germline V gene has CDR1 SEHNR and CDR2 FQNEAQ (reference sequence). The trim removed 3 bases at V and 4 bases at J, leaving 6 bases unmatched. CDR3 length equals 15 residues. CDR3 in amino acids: CASSFLAGSVETQYF. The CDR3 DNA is TGTGCCAGCAGCTTCCTAGCGGGGTCTGTAGAGACCCAGTACTTC.

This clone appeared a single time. This CDR3 reads CASSPGTGGLGGNEQFF. CDR3 nucleotide sequence: TGCGCCAGCAGCCCGGGAACAGGGGGATTGGGAGGCAATGAGCAGTTCTTC. The chain recombines TRBV5-1 with TRBJ2-1; 8 positions agree with TRBD1. This CDR3 has 17 residues. The V gene end was trimmed by 4 bases and the J gene end by 6 bases; junction bases not matched to a gene: 15. CDR1 and CDR2 (germline): SGHRS, YFSETQ.

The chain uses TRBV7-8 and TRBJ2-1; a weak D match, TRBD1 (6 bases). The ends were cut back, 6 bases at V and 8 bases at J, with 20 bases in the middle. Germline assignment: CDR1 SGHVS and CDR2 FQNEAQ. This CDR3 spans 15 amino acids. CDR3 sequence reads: CASSLGRATGYEQFF. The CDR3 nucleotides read TGTGCCAGCAGTCTGGGACGAGCAACAGGGTATGAGCAGTTCTTC. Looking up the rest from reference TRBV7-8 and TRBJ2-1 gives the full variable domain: GAGVSQSPRYKVAKRGQDVALRCDPISGHVSLFWYQQALGQGPEFLTYFQNEAQLDKSGLPSDRFFAERPEGSVSTLKIQRTQQEDSAVYLCASSLGRATGYEQFFGPGTRLTVL.

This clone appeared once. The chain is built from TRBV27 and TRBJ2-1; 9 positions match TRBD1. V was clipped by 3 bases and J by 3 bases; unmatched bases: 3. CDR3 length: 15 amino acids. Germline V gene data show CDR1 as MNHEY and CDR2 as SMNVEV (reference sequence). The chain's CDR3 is CASSFDRGVYNEQFF. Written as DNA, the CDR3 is TGTGCCAGCAGTTTCGACAGGGGGGTCTACAATGAGCAGTTCTTC.

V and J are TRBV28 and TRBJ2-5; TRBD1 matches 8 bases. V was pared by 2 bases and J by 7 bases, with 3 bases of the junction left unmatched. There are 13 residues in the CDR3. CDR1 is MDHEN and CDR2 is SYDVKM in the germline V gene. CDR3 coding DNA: TGTGCCAGCAGTTTACAGGGGGCTTGGACCCAGTACTTC. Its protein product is CASSLQGAWTQYF.

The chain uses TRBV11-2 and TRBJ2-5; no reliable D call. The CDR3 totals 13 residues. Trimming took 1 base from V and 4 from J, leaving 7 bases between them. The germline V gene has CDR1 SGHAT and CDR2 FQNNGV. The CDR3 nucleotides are TGTGCCAGCAGCTTAGCGGGTGGAGAGACCCAGTACTTC. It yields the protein CASSLAGGETQYF.